This T cell receptor beta chain originates from a study of CD8+ T cells in alopecia areata (dated by TCRdb to the late 2010s). Turning to the overall study: Treated patients were enrolled in an open-label pilot trial of oral tofacitinib, 5 to 10 mg twice daily, for moderate-to-severe alopecia areata. Patients stayed on tofacitinib for 6 to 18 months and then had 6 months of follow-up off drug so that delayed response and recurrence could be assessed. Human TCRbeta sequencing covered scalp tissue and sorted CD4+ and CD8+ peripheral blood T cells from patchy and totalis/universalis alopecia areata patients and healthy controls. The SALT score, which quantifies the percentage of affected scalp surface area, was used to measure disease severity in treated patients. Biopsies were taken from tofacitinib-treated patients at baseline and again at 4 and 24 weeks into treatment, and several of those patients also had a later scalp biopsy. In both human patients and the C3H/HeJ mouse model, the study applied high-throughput TCRbeta sequencing to look at T cell clonal expansion in alopecia areata. RNA came from the PAXgene miRNA kit for fixed scalp, the miRNeasy kit for PBMCs, and the RNeasy kit for mouse skin. Scalp clonality was compared across normal scalp (n=4), patchy alopecia areata scalp (n=8), and alopecia totalis/universalis scalp (n=8). TCRbeta CDR3 regions were amplified by immunoSEQ multiplex PCR with 35 Vbeta forward and 13 Jbeta reverse primers.

There are 16 amino acids in the CDR3, from cysteine to phenylalanine inclusive. The read is trimmed to its CDR3 DNA, 48 bases read in frame from base 1. V is clipped by 0 bases and J by 4 bases, and the sequence between their germline boundaries is 16 bases long. Looking up the germline V gene yields CDR1 SGDLS and CDR2 YYNGEE. The method was the immunoSEQ multiplex PCR assay. To provide template for TCR sequencing, every sample had RNA extracted and reverse transcribed into cDNA. SuperScript III was used to make first-strand cDNA, primed with a 2:1 mix of oligo-dT and random hexamers. Amplification bias was assessed with a synthetic immune receptor repertoire, and residual bias was removed computationally. In the authors' own workflow: Raw reads were preprocessed to remove errors, and CDR3 was defined according to IMGT conventions as the region from the conserved cysteine to phenylalanine. To get clonality, Shannon entropy was normalized by log2 of the number of productive unique TCRs and the result was subtracted from 1. CD4 or CD8 identity of scalp clones was inferred by cross-referencing scalp TCRbeta sequences with sorted blood CD4 and CD8 repertoires. TCRdb took over this immuneACCESS table, retaining in-frame rearrangements with V and J assigned. Such tables are incomplete; in checked studies, under half of the missing clones stem from an unresolved V gene, and the remainder is unexplained. V, J and clone size were drawn from that table, and D and trimming were deduced from the DNA. In all, the sample holds tens of thousands of clones, and roughly 46% of those were seen once. About 20% of the sample rests with the top ten.

This clone has only a few counts. Its antigen remains unidentified. No base quality information exists; no much larger clone differs at one position. The treatment or condition tag for this specimen amounts to: oral pan-JAK inhibitor, 5-10 mg twice daily. Lesional scalp punch biopsies and peripheral blood were collected from alopecia areata patients. After PBMCs were isolated by density centrifugation and stained for CD3, CD4 and CD8, a FACSAria was used to sort CD4+ and CD8+ T cells. The full study reports these points: Shared TCR sequences between patients were less evident than in mice, which may be partly attributable to HLA diversity in the patient population. Tofacitinib significantly lowered scalp clonality and the number of expanded CD8+ clones among the top 100 scalp clones. Lesional scalp, especially in alopecia totalis/universalis, showed higher clonality and more expanded CD8+ clones than normal scalp, suggesting antigenic drive. Scalp TCR repertoire analysis is complicated because resident alphabeta T cells in normal human skin are also sequenced, whereas mouse skin is dominated by gammadelta T cells. Because the treated cohort was small and had just a single nonresponder, larger studies are needed to establish links between baseline CD8+ expansion and response. Many expanded lesional clones were found to persist in scalp and blood during tofacitinib treatment, and relapse after treatment cessation may be partly explained by this persistence.

The chain was built from TRBV9 and TRBJ2-5; the D segment might be TRBD1 or TRBD2, since each matches 7 bases. Specimen: CD8+ T cells sorted from blood, collected at roughly week 36, from a patient treated with tofacitinib. The sequence was obtained from a human donor with alopecia areata. The DNA reads TGTGCCAGCAGCGTAGCTAGCGGAGGGGGCCGAGAGACCCAGTACTTC. It translates as CASSVASGGGRETQYF.